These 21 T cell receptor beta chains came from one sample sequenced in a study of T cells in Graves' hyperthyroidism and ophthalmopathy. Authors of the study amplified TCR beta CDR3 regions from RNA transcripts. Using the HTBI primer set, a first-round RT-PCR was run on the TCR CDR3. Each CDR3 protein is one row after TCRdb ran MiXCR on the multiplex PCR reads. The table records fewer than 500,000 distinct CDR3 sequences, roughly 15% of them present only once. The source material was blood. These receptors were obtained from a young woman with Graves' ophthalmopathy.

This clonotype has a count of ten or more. CDR3 DNA: TGTGCCAGCTCACTAAACAGGGGCGAAAACTATGGCTACACCTTC. It is translated as CASSLNRGENYGYTF. This chain joins TRBV18 and TRBJ1-2; TRBD1 matches 7 bases. CDR1 KGHSH and CDR2 LQKENI come from the germline V gene. V lost 4 bases, J lost 2 bases, and 7 bases stayed unmatched. This CDR3 is 15 amino acids long.

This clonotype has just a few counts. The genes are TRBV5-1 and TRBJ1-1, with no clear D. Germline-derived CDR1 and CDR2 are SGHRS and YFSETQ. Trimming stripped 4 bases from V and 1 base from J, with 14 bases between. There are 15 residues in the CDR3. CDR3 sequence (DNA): TGCGCCAGCAGCCCTACAACAACGGGGAACACTGAAGCTTTCTTT. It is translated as CASSPTTTGNTEAFF. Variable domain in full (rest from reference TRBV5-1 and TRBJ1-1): KAGVTQTPRYLIKTRGQQVTLSCSPISGHRSVSWYQQTPGQGLQFLFEYFSETQRNKGNFPGRFSGRQFSNSRSEMNVSTLELGDSALYLCASSPTTTGNTEAFFGQGTRLTVV.

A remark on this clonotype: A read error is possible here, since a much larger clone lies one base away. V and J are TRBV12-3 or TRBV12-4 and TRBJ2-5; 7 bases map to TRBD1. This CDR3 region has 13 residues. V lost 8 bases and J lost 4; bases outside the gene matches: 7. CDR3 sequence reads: CASGSRGSETQYF. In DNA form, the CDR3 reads TGTGCCAGCGGGTCCAGGGGGTCAGAGACCCAGTACTTC.

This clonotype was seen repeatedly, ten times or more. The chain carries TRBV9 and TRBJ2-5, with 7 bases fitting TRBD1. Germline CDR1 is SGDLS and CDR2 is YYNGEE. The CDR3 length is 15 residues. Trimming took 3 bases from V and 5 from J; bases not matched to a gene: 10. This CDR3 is CASSGPDRQGETQYF. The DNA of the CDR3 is TGTGCCAGCAGCGGCCCGGACAGGCAGGGGGAGACCCAGTACTTC.

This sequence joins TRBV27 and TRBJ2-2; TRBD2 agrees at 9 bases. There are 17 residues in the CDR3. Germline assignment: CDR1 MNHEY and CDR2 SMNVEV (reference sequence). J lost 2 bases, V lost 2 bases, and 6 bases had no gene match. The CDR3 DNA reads TGTGCCAGCAGTTTAACCGCGGGGGGGCATAACACCGGGGAGCTGTTTTTT. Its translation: CASSLTAGGHNTGELFF.

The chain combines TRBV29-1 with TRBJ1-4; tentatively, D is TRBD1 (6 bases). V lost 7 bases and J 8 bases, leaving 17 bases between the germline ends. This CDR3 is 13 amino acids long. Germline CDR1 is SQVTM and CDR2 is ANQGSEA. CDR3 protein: CSAAGGAREKLFF. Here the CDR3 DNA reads TGCAGCGCTGCCGGGGGGGCACGGGAAAAACTGTTTTTT.

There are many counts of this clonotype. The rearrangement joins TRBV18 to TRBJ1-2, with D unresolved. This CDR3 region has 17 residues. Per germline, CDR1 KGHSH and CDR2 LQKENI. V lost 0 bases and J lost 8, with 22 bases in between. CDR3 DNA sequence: TGTGCCAGCTCACCACCGTCTTCGACGGCCCAGATGAGCGGCTACACCTTC. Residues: CASSPPSSTAQMSGYTF.

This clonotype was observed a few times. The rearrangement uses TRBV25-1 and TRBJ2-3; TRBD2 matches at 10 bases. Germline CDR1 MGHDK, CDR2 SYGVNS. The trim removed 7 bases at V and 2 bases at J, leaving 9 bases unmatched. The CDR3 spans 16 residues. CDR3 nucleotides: TGTGCCAGCAACACGGGCAGCGGGGGGGACACAGATACGCAGTATTTT. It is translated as CASNTGSGGDTDTQYF.

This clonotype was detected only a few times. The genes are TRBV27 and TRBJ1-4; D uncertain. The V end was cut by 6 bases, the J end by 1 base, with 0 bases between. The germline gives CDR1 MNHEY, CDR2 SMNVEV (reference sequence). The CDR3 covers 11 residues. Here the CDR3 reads CASRTNEKLFF. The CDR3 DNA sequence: TGTGCCAGCAGAACTAATGAAAAACTGTTTTTT. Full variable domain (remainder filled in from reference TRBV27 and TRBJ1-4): EAQVTQNPRYLITVTGKKLTVTCSQNMNHEYMSWYRQDPGLGLRQIYYSMNVEVTDKGDVPEGYKVSRKEKRNFPLILESPSPNQTSLYFCASRTNEKLFFGSGTQLSVL.

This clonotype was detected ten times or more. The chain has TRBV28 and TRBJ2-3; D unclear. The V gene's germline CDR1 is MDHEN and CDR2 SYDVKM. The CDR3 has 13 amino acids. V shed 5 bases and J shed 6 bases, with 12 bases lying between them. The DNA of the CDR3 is TGTGCCAGCAGTCTCACGCCCAGTGATACGCAGTATTTT. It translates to CASSLTPSDTQYF. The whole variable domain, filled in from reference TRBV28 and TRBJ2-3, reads DVKVTQSSRYLVKRTGEKVFLECVQDMDHENMFWYRQDPGLGLRLIYFSYDVKMKEKGDIPEGYSVSREKKERFSLILESASTNQTSMYLCASSLTPSDTQYFGPGTRLTVL.

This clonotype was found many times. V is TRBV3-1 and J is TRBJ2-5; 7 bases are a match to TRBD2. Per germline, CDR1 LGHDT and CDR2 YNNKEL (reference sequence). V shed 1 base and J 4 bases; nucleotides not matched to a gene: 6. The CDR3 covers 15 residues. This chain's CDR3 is CASSQVGGMGETQYF. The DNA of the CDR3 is TGTGCCAGCAGCCAAGTCGGGGGGATGGGAGAGACCCAGTACTTC.

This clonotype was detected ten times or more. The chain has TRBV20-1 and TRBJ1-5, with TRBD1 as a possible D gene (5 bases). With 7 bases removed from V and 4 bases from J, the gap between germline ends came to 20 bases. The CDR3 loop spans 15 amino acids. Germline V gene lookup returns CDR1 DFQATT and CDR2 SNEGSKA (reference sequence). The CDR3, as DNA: TGCAGTGTTCACCAATCGCGCGGGGCGAATCAGCCCCAGCATTTT. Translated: CSVHQSRGANQPQHF.

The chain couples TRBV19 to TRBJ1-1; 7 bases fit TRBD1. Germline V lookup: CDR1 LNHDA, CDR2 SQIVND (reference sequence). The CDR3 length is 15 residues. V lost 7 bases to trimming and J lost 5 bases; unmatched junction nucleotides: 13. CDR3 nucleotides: TGTGCCAGTACGCCACGACAGGGAAGGAATACTGAAGCTTTCTTT. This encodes CASTPRQGRNTEAFF.

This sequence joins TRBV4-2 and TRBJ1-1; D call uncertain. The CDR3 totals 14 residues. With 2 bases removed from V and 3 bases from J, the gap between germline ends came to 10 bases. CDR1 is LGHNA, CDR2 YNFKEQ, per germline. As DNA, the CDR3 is TGTGCCAGCAGCCAAACCGACTCCCACACTGAAGCTTTCTTT. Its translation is CASSQTDSHTEAFF.

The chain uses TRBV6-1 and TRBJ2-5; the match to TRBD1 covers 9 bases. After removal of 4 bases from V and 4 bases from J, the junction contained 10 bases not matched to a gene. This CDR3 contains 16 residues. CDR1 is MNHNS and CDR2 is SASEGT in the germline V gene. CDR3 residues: CASSVGTGPLGETQYF. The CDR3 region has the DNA TGTGCCAGCAGTGTTGGGACAGGGCCGTTAGGAGAGACCCAGTACTTC.

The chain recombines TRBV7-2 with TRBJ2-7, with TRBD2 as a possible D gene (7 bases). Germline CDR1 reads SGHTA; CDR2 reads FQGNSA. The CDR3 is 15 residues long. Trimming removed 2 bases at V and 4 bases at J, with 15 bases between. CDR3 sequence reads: CASSLRGASPYEQYF. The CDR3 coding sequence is TGTGCCAGCAGCTTACGGGGGGCAAGCCCATACGAGCAGTACTTC. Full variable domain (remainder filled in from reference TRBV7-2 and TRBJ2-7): GAGVSQSPSNKVTEKGKDVELRCDPISGHTALYWYRQSLGQGLEFLIYFQGNSAPDKSGLPSDRFSAERTGGSVSTLTIQRTQQEDSAVYLCASSLRGASPYEQYFGPGTRLTVT.

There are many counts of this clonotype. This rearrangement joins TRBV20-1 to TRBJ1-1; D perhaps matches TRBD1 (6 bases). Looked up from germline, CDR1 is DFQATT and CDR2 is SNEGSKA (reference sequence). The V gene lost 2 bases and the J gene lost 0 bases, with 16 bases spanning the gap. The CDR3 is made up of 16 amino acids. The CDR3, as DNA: TGCAGTGCTAGATCTCCGCAGGGGTTAATGAACACTGAAGCTTTCTTT. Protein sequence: CSARSPQGLMNTEAFF.

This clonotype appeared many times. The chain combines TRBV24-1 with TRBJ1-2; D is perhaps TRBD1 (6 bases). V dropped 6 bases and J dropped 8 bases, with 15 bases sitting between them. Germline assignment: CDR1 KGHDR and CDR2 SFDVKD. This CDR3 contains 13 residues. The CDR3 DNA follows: TGTGCCACCAGTCTTACAGGGATAGGAGGCTACACCTTC. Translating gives CATSLTGIGGYTF.

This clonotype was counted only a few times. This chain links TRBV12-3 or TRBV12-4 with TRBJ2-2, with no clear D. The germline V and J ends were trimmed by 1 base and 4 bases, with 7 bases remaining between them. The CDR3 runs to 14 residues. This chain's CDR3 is CASSLGLITGELFF. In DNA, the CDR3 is TGTGCCAGCAGTTTAGGCTTAATCACCGGGGAGCTGTTTTTT.

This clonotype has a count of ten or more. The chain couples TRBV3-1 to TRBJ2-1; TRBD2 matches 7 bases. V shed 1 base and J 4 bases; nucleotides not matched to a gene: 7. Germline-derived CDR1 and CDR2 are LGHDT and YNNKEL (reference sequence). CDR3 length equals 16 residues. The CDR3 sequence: CASSQVTAGIYNEQFF. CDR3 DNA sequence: TGTGCCAGCAGCCAAGTTACAGCGGGGATTTACAATGAGCAGTTCTTC.

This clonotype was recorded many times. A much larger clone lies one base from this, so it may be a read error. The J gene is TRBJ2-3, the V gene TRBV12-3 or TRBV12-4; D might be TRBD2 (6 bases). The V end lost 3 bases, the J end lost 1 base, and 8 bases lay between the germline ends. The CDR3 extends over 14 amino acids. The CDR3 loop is CASSLASGTDTQYF. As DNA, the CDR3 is TGTGCCAGCAGTTTGGCTAGCGGCACAGATACGCAGTATTTT.